One and the same sample provided the 31 T cell receptor beta chains below, sequenced in a study of Graves' ophthalmopathy and Graves' hyperthyroidism. Amplifying from RNA transcripts, the study obtained TCR beta CDR3 regions. First-round RT-PCR with HTBI primers preceded a second-round multiplex PCR. From the multiplex PCR reads, TCRdb called clonotypes with MiXCR, one entry per CDR3 protein. The sample comprises 600,000 to 700,000 distinct CDR3 sequences, approximately 39% of which are singletons, and more than 2.5% rests with the top ten. The sequencing sample was made of peripheral blood. The receptors originated from an adult man with Graves' ophthalmopathy.

This clonotype showed up many times. CDR3 DNA: TGTGCCAGCAGTGAACAGACCGGTAATTCACCCCTCCACTTT. Translation gives CASSEQTGNSPLHF. This chain connects TRBV2 to TRBJ1-6; D call uncertain. V was shortened by 2 bases and J by 6 bases, with 8 bases between the two germline ends. The CDR3 length is 14 residues. Germline V gene lookup returns CDR1 SNHLY and CDR2 FYNNEI.

This clonotype was seen repeatedly, ten times or more. V usage is TRBV14 and J usage is TRBJ2-7, with D tentatively TRBD2 (5 bases). The CDR3 spans 15 residues. V lost 0 bases and J lost 1, with 10 bases in between. The germline CDR1 and CDR2 sequences are SGHDN and FVKESK. DNA of the CDR3: TGTGCCAGCAGCCAAGATAGCGCAAGGTCCTACGAGCAGTACTTC. Translating it yields CASSQDSARSYEQYF.

In this sample, this clonotype turned up many times. The chain carries TRBV6-5 and TRBJ1-3; D unclear. Germline V gives CDR1 MNHEY, CDR2 SVGAGI. The CDR3 is 15 residues long. Trimming stripped 4 bases from V and 0 bases from J, with 10 bases between. The chain's CDR3 is CASSSQDGSGNTIYF. The CDR3 DNA reads TGTGCCAGCAGTTCCCAGGACGGCTCTGGAAACACCATATATTTT.

This clonotype was counted many times. The chain employs TRBV29-1 and TRBJ2-7, with D unresolved. The V end was cut by 6 bases, the J end by 4 bases, with 10 bases between. The CDR3 has 11 residues. In germline, CDR1 is SQVTM, CDR2 ANQGSEA. The CDR3 nucleotides are TGCAGCGTCCTGGACGGGTACGAGCAGTACTTC. Translating it yields CSVLDGYEQYF.

A word on this clonotype: The junction shows a germline mismatch at one end, possibly a read error. V is TRBV19 and J is TRBJ2-6; tentatively, D is TRBD1 (6 bases). Germline V gene data show CDR1 as LNHDA and CDR2 as SQIVND (reference sequence). CDR3 length: 13 residues. This CDR3 is CASSPDRLGTEAF. The CDR3 DNA sequence: TGTGCCAGTAGCCCGGACAGACTGGGAACTGAAGCTTTC.

This clonotype was found many times. The rearrangement uses TRBV20-1 and TRBJ1-1; possibly TRBD1 for D (6 bases). Between the trimmed V and J ends, which lost 7 bases and 0 bases, there was a span of 21 bases. This CDR3 has 16 residues. The germline V gene encodes CDR1 DFQATT and CDR2 SNEGSKA (reference sequence). CDR3 residues: CSEGVTGFKMNTEAFF. DNA for the CDR3: TGCAGTGAGGGGGTCACAGGGTTTAAGATGAACACTGAAGCTTTCTTT.

The chain links TRBV20-1 to TRBJ1-6; 9 positions agree with TRBD1. The V gene's germline CDR1 is DFQATT and CDR2 SNEGSKA (reference sequence). With 6 bases clipped from V and 9 bases from J, the junction kept 6 bases outside the gene matches. CDR3 length: 13 residues. CDR3 amino acids: CSAPGQGRSPLHF. CDR3 in DNA: TGCAGTGCGCCGGGACAGGGTCGTTCACCCCTCCACTTT.

The V call is TRBV5-1, the J call TRBJ2-2; TRBD1 is a possible D gene (6 bases). The CDR3 is 14 amino acids. CDR1 is SGHRS, CDR2 YFSETQ, per germline. Trimming shortened V by 4 bases and J by 6 bases, and 13 bases separated the two germline ends. CDR3 region: CASSTGTMAGELFF. CDR3 nucleotide sequence: TGCGCCAGCAGCACCGGGACAATGGCCGGGGAGCTGTTTTTT. The variable domain in full, completed from reference TRBV5-1 and TRBJ2-2, reads KAGVTQTPRYLIKTRGQQVTLSCSPISGHRSVSWYQQTPGQGLQFLFEYFSETQRNKGNFPGRFSGRQFSNSRSEMNVSTLELGDSALYLCASSTGTMAGELFFGEGSRLTVL.

This clonotype was seen repeatedly, ten times or more. The chain couples TRBV9 to TRBJ2-7, with D uncertain. The CDR3 has 13 amino acids. The V and J ends lost 3 bases and 2 bases respectively, with 9 bases between them. Per the germline V gene, CDR1 is SGDLS and CDR2 is YYNGEE. The DNA for the CDR3 is TGTGCCAGCAGCGCCCGCCCCGCCTACGAGCAGTACTTC. Translation gives CASSARPAYEQYF.

This clonotype was counted ten times or more. The CDR3 DNA follows: TGTGCCAGCAGGGGGACAGGGGGCGGTTCACCCCTCCACTTT. It specifies CASRGTGGGSPLHF. The V gene is TRBV6-6, the J gene TRBJ1-6; 12 bases align to TRBD1. The junction had 3 bases not matched to a gene; V was cut back by 6 bases and J by 9 bases. The CDR3 length is 14 residues. Germline V lookup: CDR1 MNHNY, CDR2 SVGAGI (reference sequence).

The genes are TRBV6-6 and TRBJ1-2, with 9 bases lining up with TRBD1. Germline CDR1 reads MNHNY; CDR2 reads SVGAGI (reference sequence). Losses at the gene ends were 5 bases for V and 5 bases for J; bases not matched to a gene: 9. The CDR3 contains 15 residues. CDR3 in amino acids: CASSRYSGQGYGYTF. CDR3 in DNA: TGTGCCAGCAGTCGGTATTCGGGACAGGGATATGGCTACACCTTC.

CDR3 residues: CASRGRNTIYF. Here the CDR3 DNA reads TGTGCCAGCAGGGGGAGGAACACCATATATTTT. The chain has TRBV2 and TRBJ1-3; D gene uncertain. CDR1 is SNHLY and CDR2 is FYNNEI in the germline V gene. The length of the CDR3 is 11 residues. Trimming took 6 bases from V and 7 from J, leaving 7 bases between them.

Concerning this clonotype itself: Since the CDR3 does not end with the conserved phenylalanine or tryptophan, this likely comes from a read error. The chain combines TRBV10-2 with TRBJ1-2; D is undetermined. Trimming shortened V by 4 bases and J by 3 bases, and 6 bases separated the two germline ends. This CDR3 has 12 amino acids. Germline V gene lookup returns CDR1 WSHSY and CDR2 SAAADI. The chain's CDR3 is CASSARDYGYTI. The DNA of the CDR3 is TGCGCCAGCAGTGCGCGGGACTATGGCTACACCATC.

The rearrangement links TRBV20-1 to TRBJ1-6, with TRBD1 as a possible D gene (5 bases). The CDR3 length is 15 residues. The V and J ends lost 0 bases and 10 bases respectively, with 16 bases between them. CDR1 and CDR2 (germline): DFQATT, SNEGSKA (reference sequence). The CDR3, as DNA: TGCAGTGCTAGAGACCCCCGAGGGGATAGATCACCCCTCCACTTT. Translating gives CSARDPRGDRSPLHF.

As regards this clonotype: This clone may be a read error of a much larger clone one base away. The CDR3 does not end in the conserved phenylalanine or tryptophan, so this is likely a read error. The chain joins TRBV25-1 to TRBJ1-1; D is perhaps TRBD1 (6 bases). The germline CDR1 and CDR2 sequences are MGHDK and SYGVNS. This CDR3 has 14 amino acids. In nucleotides, the CDR3 is TGCGCCAGCAGCACGGGACAAGTGAACACTGAAGCTTTCTGT. Amino acids: CASSTGQVNTEAFC.

This chain uses TRBV7-2 with TRBJ2-5; TRBD2 might be the D (6 bases). The V end lost 2 bases, the J end lost 2 bases, and 15 bases lay between the germline ends. The CDR3 is 16 amino acids. Germline-derived CDR1 and CDR2 are SGHTA and FQGNSA. This CDR3 is CASSLRPTRGQETQYF. The CDR3 bases are TGTGCCAGCAGCTTAAGACCGACCCGGGGGCAAGAGACCCAGTACTTC.

Concerning this clonotype itself: A single base separates this from a much larger clone, so it may be a read error. The rearrangement links TRBV7-9 to TRBJ1-2; no reliable D call. Germline V CDR1 and CDR2: SEHNR, FQNEAQ (reference sequence). The CDR3 consists of 15 residues. V was clipped by 5 bases and J by 4 bases, with 17 bases between them. This CDR3 reads CASSVVRAPGYGYTF. CDR3 nucleotides: TGTGCCAGCAGCGTAGTAAGGGCCCCGGGCTATGGCTACACCTTC.

This clonotype has a count of ten or more. The chain carries TRBV13 and TRBJ1-2; D remains unclear. The CDR3 has 14 residues. Germline V gives CDR1 PRHDT, CDR2 FYEKMQ (reference sequence). The ends were cut back, 3 bases at V and 2 bases at J, with 10 bases in the middle. The DNA of the CDR3 is TGTGCCAGCAGCTTTTTACCGGAAAACTATGGCTACACCTTC. Its protein is CASSFLPENYGYTF.

This clonotype was seen more than once but under ten times. This sequence joins TRBV5-1 and TRBJ1-1; maybe TRBD1 (6 bases). The CDR3 loop spans 17 amino acids. Trimming removed 0 bases from V and 2 bases from J, with 17 bases in between. Germline assignment: CDR1 SGHRS and CDR2 YFSETQ. The CDR3 coding sequence is TGCGCCAGCAGCTTGGGTGGCCTTCGGACAGACAACACTGAAGCTTTCTTT. This sequence encodes CASSLGGLRTDNTEAFF.

The gene calls are TRBV29-1 and TRBJ2-5; D might be TRBD2 (5 bases). The CDR3 covers 11 residues. Germline V gene data show CDR1 as SQVTM and CDR2 as ANQGSEA. V lost 7 bases and J 4 bases, leaving 10 bases between the germline ends. CDR3 DNA: TGCAGCGCCCTAGCTGTAGAGACCCAGTACTTC. Encoded protein: CSALAVETQYF.

This clonotype was seen at least ten times. The chain recombines TRBV9 with TRBJ2-6; no clear D. This CDR3 region has 15 residues. Germline V gene lookup returns CDR1 SGDLS and CDR2 YYNGEE. V shed 3 bases and J shed 0 bases, with 7 bases lying between them. The CDR3 coding sequence is TGTGCCAGCAGCGCTGCGTTCTCTGGGGCCAACGTCCTGACTTTC. Translation: CASSAAFSGANVLTF.

A remark on this clonotype: This may arise from a read error, as a much more abundant clone is one base away. The J gene is TRBJ1-1, the V gene TRBV6-1, with D unclear. From germline, CDR1 is MNHNS and CDR2 SASEGT. This CDR3 is built from 13 residues. The CDR3 here is CAGRVGKNTEAFF. CDR3 DNA: TGTGCCGGCAGAGTAGGGAAGAACACTGAAGCTTTCTTT.

To note about this clonotype: The junction differs from germline at one of its ends, possibly a read error. The genes are TRBV7-9 and TRBJ2-7; no clear D. Germline V gene sequence: CDR1 SEHNR, CDR2 FQNEAQ (reference sequence). The CDR3 is 10 amino acids. CDR3 region: CASSYCEQYF. Here the CDR3 DNA reads TGCGCCAGCAGCTACTGCGAGCAGTACTTC. Supplemented by reference TRBV7-9 and TRBJ2-7, the full variable domain reads DTGVSQNPRHKITKRGQNVTFRCDPISEHNRLYWYRQTLGQGPEFLTYFQNEAQLEKSRLLSDRFSAERPKGSFSTLEIQRTEQGDSAMYLCASSYCEQYFGPGTRLTVT.

This clonotype was detected many times. One end of the junction varies from germline; a read error may be responsible. The chain combines TRBV5-1 with TRBJ1-2, with D perhaps matching TRBD1 (6 bases). The CDR3 has 13 amino acids. Germline V gene data show CDR1 as SGHRS and CDR2 as YFSETQ. DNA for the CDR3: TGTGCCAGCAGTGCTACAGGGAACTATGGCTACACCTTC. The encoded protein is CASSATGNYGYTF.

The gene calls are TRBV14 and TRBJ2-7; 10 nucleotides agree with TRBD2. Looked up from germline, CDR1 is SGHDN and CDR2 is FVKESK. The CDR3 runs 14 residues. The V gene end was trimmed by 1 base and the J gene end by 5 bases; junction bases not matched to a gene: 2. As DNA, the CDR3 is TGTGCCAGCAGCCAAGCAGCGGGAGGGGACGAGCAGTACTTC. Translating it yields CASSQAAGGDEQYF.

This clonotype has a single count. A read error may produce the germline difference seen at one junction end. V usage is TRBV9 and J usage is TRBJ2-2, with D possibly matching TRBD1 (6 bases). The germline V gene encodes CDR1 SGDLS and CDR2 YYNGEE. This CDR3 is 15 amino acids long. The CDR3 DNA is TGTGCCAGCAGCGTTGGGACATGGAACGCCGGGGAGCTGTTTTTT. The encoded protein is CASSVGTWNAGELFF.

The chain links TRBV6-4 to TRBJ1-1, with a possible D match to TRBD1 (5 bases). The V gene lost 6 bases and the J gene lost 4 bases, with 12 bases spanning the gap. Germline CDR1 reads MRHNA; CDR2 reads SNTAGT. CDR3 length: 13 amino acids. CDR3 DNA: TGTGCCAGCAGCGGACAACCGGGCACTGAAGCTTTCTTT. The encoded protein is CASSGQPGTEAFF.

The CDR3 protein is CASSDRTGGSTEAFF. CDR3 bases: TGTGCCAGCAGTGACCGGACAGGGGGGAGCACTGAAGCTTTCTTT. The chain has TRBV25-1 and TRBJ1-1; 10 nucleotides match TRBD1. This CDR3 region has 15 residues. The junction had 5 bases not matched to a gene; V was cut back by 3 bases and J by 4 bases. Germline V lookup: CDR1 MGHDK, CDR2 SYGVNS.

The gene calls are TRBV5-4 and TRBJ1-4; 7 bases map to TRBD1. The CDR3 covers 16 residues. Germline V gene data show CDR1 as SGHNT and CDR2 as YYREEE (reference sequence). V lost 2 bases to trimming and J lost 7 bases; unmatched junction nucleotides: 11. In DNA, the CDR3 is TGTGCCAGCAGCTTAGGGACAGCTCTGGAGGGTGAAAAACTGTTTTTT. This translates into CASSLGTALEGEKLFF.

The V gene is TRBV15, the J gene TRBJ1-4; 8 positions agree with TRBD1. CDR1 is LNHNV, CDR2 YYDKDF, per germline (reference sequence). The CDR3 is 14 amino acids. The trim removed 6 bases at V and 8 bases at J, leaving 8 bases unmatched. CDR3 sequence: CATSRVDRGEKLFF. The CDR3 DNA reads as TGTGCCACCAGTCGCGTAGACAGGGGAGAAAAACTGTTTTTT.

The rearrangement links TRBV6-2 or TRBV6-3 to TRBJ1-2; D not certain. The germline V gene encodes CDR1 MNHEY and CDR2 SVGEGT. V gave up 5 bases and J gave up 4 bases, with 11 bases separating them. The CDR3 runs 13 residues. CDR3 region: CASSGQESYGYTF. As DNA, the CDR3 is TGTGCCAGCAGTGGGCAGGAGAGCTATGGCTACACCTTC.